This entry concerns a single TCR beta chain. These data belong to a study of T cells in tumors and immune-related adverse events. V lost 2 bases and J lost 8, with 12 bases in between. The CDR3 contains 13 residues. Germline V gene sequence: CDR1 MDHEN, CDR2 SYDVKM. Generated by immunoSEQ multiplex PCR, the TCRdb table keeps only in-frame clones and is missing some. The table shows 9,000 to 13,000 clones, with roughly 92% occurring only once. The TCR was taken from a female donor with metastatic renal cell carcinoma. The rearrangement links TRBV28 to TRBJ1-2; D not resolved. The sequencing used lymph node tissue, collected from a patient treated with anti-PD-1 therapy. The CDR3 protein is CASSLMTGRGYTF. As DNA, the CDR3 is TGTGCCAGCAGTTTAATGACGGGTCGAGGCTACACCTTC.